This TCR beta chain was sequenced during a study of blood T cells in healthy people across ages. Each of the donors had 8 to 10 milliliters of peripheral blood drawn into EDTA-treated Vacutainer tubes. Germline V gene sequence: CDR1 DFQATT, CDR2 SNEGSKA (reference sequence). The CDR3 sequence is 16 residues long. With a J-beta primer mix and a sample-barcoded 5' primer, a second PCR ran about 7 to 12 cycles. TCRdb itself ran the 5' RACE reads through MiXCR, one entry per CDR3 protein. The table shows more than 500,000 distinct CDR3 sequences, with roughly a quarter occurring only once. These same records also appear under a second study, on T cells of mothers and their children.

The sequence came from a boy aged 2 to 9 in good health. The genes are TRBV20-1 and TRBJ2-5; 9 bases are a match to TRBD2. The J call is uncertain, as TRBJ2-1 better fits the DNA end. Sample: blood. CDR3 nucleotide sequence: TGCAGTGCTAGAAGCCGCATAGCGGGGGTATCCTATGAGCAGTTCTTC. Its translation: CSARSRIAGVSYEQFF.